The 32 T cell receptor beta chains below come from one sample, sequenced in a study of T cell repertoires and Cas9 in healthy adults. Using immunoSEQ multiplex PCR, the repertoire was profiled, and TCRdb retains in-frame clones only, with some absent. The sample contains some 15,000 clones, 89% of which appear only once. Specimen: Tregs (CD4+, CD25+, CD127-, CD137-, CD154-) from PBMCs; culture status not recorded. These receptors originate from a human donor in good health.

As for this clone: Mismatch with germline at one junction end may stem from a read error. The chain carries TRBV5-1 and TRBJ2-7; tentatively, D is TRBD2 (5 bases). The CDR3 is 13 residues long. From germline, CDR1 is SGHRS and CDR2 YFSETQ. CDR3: CASSADLTYEQYF. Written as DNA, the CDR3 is TGTGCCAGCAGTGCGGACTTAACCTACGAGCAGTACTTC.

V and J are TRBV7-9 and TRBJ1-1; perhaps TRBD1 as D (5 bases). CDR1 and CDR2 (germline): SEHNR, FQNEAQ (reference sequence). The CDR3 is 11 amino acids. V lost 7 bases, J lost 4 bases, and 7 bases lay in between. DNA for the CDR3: TGTGCCAGCACCAGGGCCACTGAAGCTTTCTTT. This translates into CASTRATEAFF.

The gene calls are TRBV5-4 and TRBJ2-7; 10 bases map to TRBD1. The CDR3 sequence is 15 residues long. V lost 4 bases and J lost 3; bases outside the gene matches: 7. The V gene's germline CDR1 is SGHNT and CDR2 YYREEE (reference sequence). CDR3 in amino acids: CASSRYRDRGYEQYF. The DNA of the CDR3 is TGTGCCAGCAGCAGGTACCGGGACAGGGGCTACGAGCAGTACTTC.

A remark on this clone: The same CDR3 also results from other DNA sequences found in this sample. The CDR3 DNA reads TGTGCCAGCAGTTACGGTCGAGGGGGCGTGAGGCCTGAAGCTTTCTTT. Encoded protein: CASSYGRGGVRPEAFF. This rearrangement joins TRBV6-6 to TRBJ1-1; 7 nucleotides agree with TRBD1. The CDR3 has 16 residues. Per the germline V gene, CDR1 is MNHNY and CDR2 is SVGAGI (reference sequence). After removal of 2 bases from V and 6 bases from J, the junction contained 12 bases not matched to a gene.

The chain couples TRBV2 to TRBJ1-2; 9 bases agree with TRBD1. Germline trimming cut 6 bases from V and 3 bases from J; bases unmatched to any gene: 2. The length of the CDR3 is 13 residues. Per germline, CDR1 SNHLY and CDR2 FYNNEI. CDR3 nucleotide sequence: TGTGCCAGCAGGGGACAGGGACACTATGGCTACACCTTC. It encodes CASRGQGHYGYTF.

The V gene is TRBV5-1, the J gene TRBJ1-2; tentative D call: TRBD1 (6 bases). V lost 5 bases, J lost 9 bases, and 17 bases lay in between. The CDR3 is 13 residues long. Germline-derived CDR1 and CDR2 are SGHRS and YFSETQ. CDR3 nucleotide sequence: TGCGCCAGCAGAGTGGACAGATTTTACAGCTACACCTTC. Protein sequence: CASRVDRFYSYTF. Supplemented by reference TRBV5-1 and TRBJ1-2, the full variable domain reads KAGVTQTPRYLIKTRGQQVTLSCSPISGHRSVSWYQQTPGQGLQFLFEYFSETQRNKGNFPGRFSGRQFSNSRSEMNVSTLELGDSALYLCASRVDRFYSYTFGSGTRLTVV.

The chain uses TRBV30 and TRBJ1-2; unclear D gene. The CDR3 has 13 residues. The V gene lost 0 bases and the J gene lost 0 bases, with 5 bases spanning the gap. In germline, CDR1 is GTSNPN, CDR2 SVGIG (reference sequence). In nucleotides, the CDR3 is TGTGCCTGGAGTGTATTCGCTAACTATGGCTACACCTTC. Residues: CAWSVFANYGYTF. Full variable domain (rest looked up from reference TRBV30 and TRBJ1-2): SQTIHQWPATLVQPVGSPLSLECTVEGTSNPNLYWYRQAAGRGLQLLFYSVGIGQISSEVPQNLSASRPQDRQFILSSKKLLLSDSGFYLCAWSVFANYGYTFGSGTRLTVV.

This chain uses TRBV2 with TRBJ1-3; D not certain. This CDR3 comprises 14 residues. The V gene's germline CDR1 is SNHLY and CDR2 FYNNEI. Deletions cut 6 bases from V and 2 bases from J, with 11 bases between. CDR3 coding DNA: TGTGCCAGCAGCCCGGGAGTTCCTGGAAACACCATATATTTT. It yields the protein CASSPGVPGNTIYF.

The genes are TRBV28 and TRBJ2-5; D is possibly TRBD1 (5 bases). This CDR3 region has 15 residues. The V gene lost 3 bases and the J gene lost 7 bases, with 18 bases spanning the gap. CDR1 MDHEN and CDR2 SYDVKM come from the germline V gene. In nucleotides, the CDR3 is TGTGCCAGCAGTTTGCTGGCTACAGGTCCGGCGACCCAGTACTTC. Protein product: CASSLLATGPATQYF.

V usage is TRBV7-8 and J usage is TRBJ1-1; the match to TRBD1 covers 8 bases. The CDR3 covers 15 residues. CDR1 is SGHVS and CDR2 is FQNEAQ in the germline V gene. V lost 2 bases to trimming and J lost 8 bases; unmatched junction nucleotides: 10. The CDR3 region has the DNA TGTGCCAGCAGCTTATCTGTGACAGGGGTTGTCGAAGCTTTCTTT. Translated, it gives CASSLSVTGVVEAFF.

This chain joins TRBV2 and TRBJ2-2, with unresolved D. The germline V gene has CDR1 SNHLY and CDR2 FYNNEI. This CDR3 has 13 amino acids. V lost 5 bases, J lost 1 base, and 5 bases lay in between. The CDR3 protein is CASSRQNTGELFF. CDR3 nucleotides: TGTGCCAGCAGTAGACAGAACACCGGGGAGCTGTTTTTT.

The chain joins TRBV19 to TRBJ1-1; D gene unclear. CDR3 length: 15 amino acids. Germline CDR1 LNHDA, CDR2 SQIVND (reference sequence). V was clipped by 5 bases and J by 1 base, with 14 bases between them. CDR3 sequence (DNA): TGTGCCAGTAGTCCTCCGCCCGGGTGGAACACTGAAGCTTTCTTT. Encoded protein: CASSPPPGWNTEAFF.

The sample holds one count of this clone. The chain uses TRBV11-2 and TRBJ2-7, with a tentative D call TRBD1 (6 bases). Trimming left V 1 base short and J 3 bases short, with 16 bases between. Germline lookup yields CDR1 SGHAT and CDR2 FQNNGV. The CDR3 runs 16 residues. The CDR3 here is CASSLGGRGPLYEQYF. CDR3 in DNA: TGTGCCAGCAGCTTAGGGGGCAGGGGACCCCTCTACGAGCAGTACTTC.

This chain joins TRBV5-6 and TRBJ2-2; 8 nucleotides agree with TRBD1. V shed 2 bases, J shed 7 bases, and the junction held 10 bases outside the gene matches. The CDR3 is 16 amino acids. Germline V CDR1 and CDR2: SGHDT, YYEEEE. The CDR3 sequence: CASSFNGQGYGGELFF. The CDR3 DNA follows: TGTGCCAGCAGCTTCAACGGACAGGGTTACGGCGGGGAGCTGTTTTTT. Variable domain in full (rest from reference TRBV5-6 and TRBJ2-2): DAGVTQSPTHLIKTRGQQVTLRCSPKSGHDTVSWYQQALGQGPQFIFQYYEEEERQRGNFPDRFSGHQFPNYSSELNVNALLLGDSALYLCASSFNGQGYGGELFFGEGSRLTVL.

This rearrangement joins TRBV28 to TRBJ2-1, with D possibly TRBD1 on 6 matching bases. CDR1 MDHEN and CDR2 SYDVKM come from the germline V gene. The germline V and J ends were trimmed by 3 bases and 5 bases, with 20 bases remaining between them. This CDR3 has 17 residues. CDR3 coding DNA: TGTGCCAGCAGTTTTCTGTCAATCAGGGGATCTAACAATGAGCAGTTCTTC. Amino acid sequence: CASSFLSIRGSNNEQFF.

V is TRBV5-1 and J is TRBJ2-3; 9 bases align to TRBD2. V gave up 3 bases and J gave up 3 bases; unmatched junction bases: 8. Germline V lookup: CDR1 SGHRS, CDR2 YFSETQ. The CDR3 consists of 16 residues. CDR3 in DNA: TGCGCCAGCAGCTCACCGGCGGGGGGGCATACAGATACGCAGTATTTT. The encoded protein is CASSSPAGGHTDTQYF.

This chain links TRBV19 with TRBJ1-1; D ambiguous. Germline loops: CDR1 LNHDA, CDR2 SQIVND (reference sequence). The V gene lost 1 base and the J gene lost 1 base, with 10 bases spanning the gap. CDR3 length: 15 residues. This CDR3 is CASSIGFHKNTEAFF. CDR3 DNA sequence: TGTGCCAGTAGTATAGGCTTTCACAAGAACACTGAAGCTTTCTTT.

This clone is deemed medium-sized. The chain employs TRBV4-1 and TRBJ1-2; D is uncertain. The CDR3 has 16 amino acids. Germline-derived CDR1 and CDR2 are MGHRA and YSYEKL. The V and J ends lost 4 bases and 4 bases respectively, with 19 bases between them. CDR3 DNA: TGCGCCAGCAGCCGAAGCGTACAGACGGTTGGCTATGGCTACACCTTC. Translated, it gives CASSRSVQTVGYGYTF.

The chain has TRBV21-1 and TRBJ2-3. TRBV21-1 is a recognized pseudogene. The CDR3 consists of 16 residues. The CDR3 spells CASSKNEGMGTDTQYF. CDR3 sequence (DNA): TGTGCCAGCAGCAAAAACGAGGGGATGGGCACAGATACGCAGTATTTT.

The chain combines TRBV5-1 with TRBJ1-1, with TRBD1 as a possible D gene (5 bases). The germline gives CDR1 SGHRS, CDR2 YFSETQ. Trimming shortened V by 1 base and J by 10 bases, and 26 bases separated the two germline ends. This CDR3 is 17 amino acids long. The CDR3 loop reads CASSLFRLVLGRGGAFF. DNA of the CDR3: TGCGCCAGCAGCTTGTTTCGGTTGGTGCTGGGGCGCGGAGGAGCTTTCTTT.

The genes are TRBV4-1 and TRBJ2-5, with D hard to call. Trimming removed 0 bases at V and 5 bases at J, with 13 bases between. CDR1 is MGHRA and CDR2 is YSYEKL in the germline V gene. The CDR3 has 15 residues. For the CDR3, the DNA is TGCGCCAGCAGCCAAGATTTTCCGAATTGGGAGACCCAGTACTTC. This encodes CASSQDFPNWETQYF.

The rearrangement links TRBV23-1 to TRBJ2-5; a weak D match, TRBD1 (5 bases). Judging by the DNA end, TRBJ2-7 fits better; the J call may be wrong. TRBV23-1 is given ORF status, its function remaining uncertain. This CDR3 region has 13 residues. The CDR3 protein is CASSDGQTYEQYF. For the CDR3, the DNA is TGCGCCAGCAGTGATGGACAAACCTACGAGCAGTACTTC.

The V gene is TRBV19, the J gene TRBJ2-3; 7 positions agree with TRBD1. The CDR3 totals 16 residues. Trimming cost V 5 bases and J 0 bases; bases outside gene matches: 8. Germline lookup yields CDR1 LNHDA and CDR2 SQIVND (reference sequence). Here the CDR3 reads CASSRLGTASTDTQYF. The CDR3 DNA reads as TGTGCCAGTAGTCGCCTCGGGACAGCTAGCACAGATACGCAGTATTTT. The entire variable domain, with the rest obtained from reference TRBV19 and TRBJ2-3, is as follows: DGGITQSPKYLFRKEGQNVTLSCEQNLNHDAMYWYRQDPGQGLRLIYYSQIVNDFQKGDIAEGYSVSREKKESFPLTVTSAQKNPTAFYLCASSRLGTASTDTQYFGPGTRLTVL.

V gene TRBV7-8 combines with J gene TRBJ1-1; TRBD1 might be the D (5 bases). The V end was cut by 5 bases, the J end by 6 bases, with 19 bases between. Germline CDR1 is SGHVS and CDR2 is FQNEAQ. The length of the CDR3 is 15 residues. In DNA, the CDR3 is TGTGCCAGCAGCCCCGGGAGGGGCGCTTATTCTGAAGCTTTCTTT. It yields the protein CASSPGRGAYSEAFF.

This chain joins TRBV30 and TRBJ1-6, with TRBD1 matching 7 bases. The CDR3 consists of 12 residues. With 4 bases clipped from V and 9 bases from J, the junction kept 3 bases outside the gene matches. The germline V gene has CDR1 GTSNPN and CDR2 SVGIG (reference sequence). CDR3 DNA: TGTGCCTGGACCCAGGGGGTTTCACCCCTCCACTTT. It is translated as CAWTQGVSPLHF.

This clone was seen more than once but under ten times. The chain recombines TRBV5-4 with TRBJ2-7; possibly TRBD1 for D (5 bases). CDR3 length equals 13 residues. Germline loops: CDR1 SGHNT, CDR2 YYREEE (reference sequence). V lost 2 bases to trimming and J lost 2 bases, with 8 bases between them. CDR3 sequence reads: CASSFGQTYEQYF. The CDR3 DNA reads TGTGCCAGCAGCTTCGGACAAACCTACGAGCAGTACTTC.

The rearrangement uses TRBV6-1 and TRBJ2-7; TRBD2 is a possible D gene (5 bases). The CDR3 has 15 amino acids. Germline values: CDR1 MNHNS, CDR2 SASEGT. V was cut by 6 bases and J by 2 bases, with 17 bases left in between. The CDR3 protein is CASRPAGEGPYEQYF. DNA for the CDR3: TGTGCCAGCAGACCTGCCGGCGAGGGTCCCTACGAGCAGTACTTC.

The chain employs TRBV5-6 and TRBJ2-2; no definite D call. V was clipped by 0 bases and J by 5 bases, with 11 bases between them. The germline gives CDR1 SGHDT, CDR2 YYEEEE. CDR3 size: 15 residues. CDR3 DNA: TGTGCCAGCAGCTTGGGACCAGGCAGAACCGGGGAGCTGTTTTTT. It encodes CASSLGPGRTGELFF.

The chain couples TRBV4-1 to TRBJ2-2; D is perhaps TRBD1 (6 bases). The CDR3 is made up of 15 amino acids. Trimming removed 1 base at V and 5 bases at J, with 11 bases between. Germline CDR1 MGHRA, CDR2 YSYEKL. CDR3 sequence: CASSQAGQRTGELFF. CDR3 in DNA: TGCGCCAGCAGCCAAGCCGGACAGAGGACCGGGGAGCTGTTTTTT.

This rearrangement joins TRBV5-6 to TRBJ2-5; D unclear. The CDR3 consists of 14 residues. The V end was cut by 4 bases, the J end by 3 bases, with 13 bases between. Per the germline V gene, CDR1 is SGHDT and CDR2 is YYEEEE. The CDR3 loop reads CASSRRAGKETQYF. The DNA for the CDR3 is TGTGCCAGCAGCCGTCGGGCTGGTAAAGAGACCCAGTACTTC.

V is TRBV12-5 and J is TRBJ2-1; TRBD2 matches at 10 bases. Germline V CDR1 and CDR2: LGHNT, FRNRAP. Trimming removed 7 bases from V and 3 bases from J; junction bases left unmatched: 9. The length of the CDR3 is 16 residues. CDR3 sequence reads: CASAASTSGLYNEQFF. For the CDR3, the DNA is TGTGCTAGTGCCGCATCGACTAGCGGGCTCTACAATGAGCAGTTCTTC.

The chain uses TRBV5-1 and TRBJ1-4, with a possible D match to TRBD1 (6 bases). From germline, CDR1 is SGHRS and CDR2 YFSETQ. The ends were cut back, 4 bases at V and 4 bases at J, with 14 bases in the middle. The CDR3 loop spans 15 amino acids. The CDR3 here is CASSPDSPSNEKLFF. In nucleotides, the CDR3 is TGCGCCAGCAGCCCGGACAGCCCAAGTAATGAAAAACTGTTTTTT. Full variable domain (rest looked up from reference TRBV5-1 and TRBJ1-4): KAGVTQTPRYLIKTRGQQVTLSCSPISGHRSVSWYQQTPGQGLQFLFEYFSETQRNKGNFPGRFSGRQFSNSRSEMNVSTLELGDSALYLCASSPDSPSNEKLFFGSGTQLSVL.